The source of this TCR beta chain is a study of T cell repertoires in cytomegalovirus infection. Study information: The public TCR beta signatures pointed to both CMV infection and matching HLA type. General study results and limits: Dominating the ex vivo response were TCR beta clonotypes that were CMV-specific and HLA-C-restricted. Summed frequency of shared TCR beta families picked out CMV carriers who also had the relevant HLA.

At least ten counts were recorded for this clonotype. What it recognizes is unknown. TCRdb ran MiXCR on the reads and lists one entry per CDR3 protein. This sample has 300,000 to 400,000 distinct CDR3 sequences, with 25% to 30% found just once. V lost 6 bases and J 9 bases, leaving 18 bases between the germline ends. CDR1 MNHEY and CDR2 SMNVEV come from the germline V gene (reference sequence). The CDR3 has 14 amino acids. This sample comprised cultured PBMCs, obtained from culture after CMV antigen stimulation. The sequence came from a human donor in good health (CMV status not recorded). Some clones in this sample may be carry-over from other donors' samples. The genes are TRBV27 and TRBJ2-1, with D unclear. The CDR3 region has the DNA TGTGCCAGCAGCCCGGACCCTGCTCTTGCTGAGCAGTTCTTC. This translates into CASSPDPALAEQFF.